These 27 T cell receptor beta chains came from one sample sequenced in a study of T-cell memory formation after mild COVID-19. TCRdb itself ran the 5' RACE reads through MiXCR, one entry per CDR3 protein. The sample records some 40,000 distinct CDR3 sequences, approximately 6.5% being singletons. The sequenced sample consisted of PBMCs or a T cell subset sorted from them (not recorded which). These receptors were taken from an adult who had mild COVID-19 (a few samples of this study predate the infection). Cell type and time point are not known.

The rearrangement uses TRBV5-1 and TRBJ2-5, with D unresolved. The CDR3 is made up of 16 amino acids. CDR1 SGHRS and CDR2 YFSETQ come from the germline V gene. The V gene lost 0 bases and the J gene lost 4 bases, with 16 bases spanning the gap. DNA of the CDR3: TGCGCCAGCAGCTTGGCGGACGGCGGAATGGGAGAGACCCAGTACTTC. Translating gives CASSLADGGMGETQYF.

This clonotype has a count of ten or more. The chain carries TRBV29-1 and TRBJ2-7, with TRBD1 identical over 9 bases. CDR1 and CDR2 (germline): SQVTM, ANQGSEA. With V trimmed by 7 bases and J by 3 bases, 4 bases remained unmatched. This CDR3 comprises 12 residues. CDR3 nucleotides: TGCAGCGCCGGACAGGGGAACTACGAGCAGTACTTC. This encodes CSAGQGNYEQYF.

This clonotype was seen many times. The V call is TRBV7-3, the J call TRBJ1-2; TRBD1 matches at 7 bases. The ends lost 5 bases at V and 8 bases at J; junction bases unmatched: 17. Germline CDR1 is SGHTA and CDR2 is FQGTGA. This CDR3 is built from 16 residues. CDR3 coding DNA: TGTGCCAGCAGCCTACCGGGACAGTCTCAAGAGACGGGCTACACCTTC. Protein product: CASSLPGQSQETGYTF.

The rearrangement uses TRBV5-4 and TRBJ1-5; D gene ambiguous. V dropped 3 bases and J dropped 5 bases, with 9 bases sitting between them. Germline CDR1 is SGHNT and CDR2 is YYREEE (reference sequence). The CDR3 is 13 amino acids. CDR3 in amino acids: CASSSTPDQPQHF. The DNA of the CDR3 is TGTGCCAGCAGCTCCACCCCGGATCAGCCCCAGCATTTT. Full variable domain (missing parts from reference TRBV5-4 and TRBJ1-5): ETGVTQSPTHLIKTRGQQVTLRCSSQSGHNTVSWYQQALGQGPQFIFQYYREEENGRGNFPPRFSGLQFPNYSSELNVNALELDDSALYLCASSSTPDQPQHFGDGTRLSIL.

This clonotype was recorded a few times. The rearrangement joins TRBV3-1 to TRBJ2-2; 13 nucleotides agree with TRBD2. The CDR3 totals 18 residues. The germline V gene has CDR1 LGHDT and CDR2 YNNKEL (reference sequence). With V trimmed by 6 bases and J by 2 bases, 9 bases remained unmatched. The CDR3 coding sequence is TGTGCCAGCAGGCCCGTGACTAGCGGGGGGCTAAACACCGGGGAGCTGTTTTTT. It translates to CASRPVTSGGLNTGELFF.

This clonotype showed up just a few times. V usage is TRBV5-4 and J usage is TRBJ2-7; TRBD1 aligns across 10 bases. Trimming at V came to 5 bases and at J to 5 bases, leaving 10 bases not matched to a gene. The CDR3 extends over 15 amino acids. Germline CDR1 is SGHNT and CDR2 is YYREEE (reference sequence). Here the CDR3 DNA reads TGTGCCAGCAGTTCAGACCGGGACAGGGGCCACGAGCAGTACTTC. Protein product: CASSSDRDRGHEQYF.

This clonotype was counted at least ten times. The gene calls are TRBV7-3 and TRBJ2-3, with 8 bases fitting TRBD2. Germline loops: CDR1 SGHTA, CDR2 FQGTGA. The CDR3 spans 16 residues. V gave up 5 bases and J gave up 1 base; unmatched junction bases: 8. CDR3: CASSKRSSGRTDTQYF. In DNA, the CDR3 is TGTGCCAGCAGCAAAAGATCTAGCGGGCGCACAGATACGCAGTATTTT.

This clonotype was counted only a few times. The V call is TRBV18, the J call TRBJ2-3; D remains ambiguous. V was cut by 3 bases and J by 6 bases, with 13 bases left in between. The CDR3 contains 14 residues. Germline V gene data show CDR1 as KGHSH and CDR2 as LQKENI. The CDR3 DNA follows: TGTGCCAGCTCACCGAGCTCTCTGGGTGATACGCAGTATTTT. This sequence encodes CASSPSSLGDTQYF.

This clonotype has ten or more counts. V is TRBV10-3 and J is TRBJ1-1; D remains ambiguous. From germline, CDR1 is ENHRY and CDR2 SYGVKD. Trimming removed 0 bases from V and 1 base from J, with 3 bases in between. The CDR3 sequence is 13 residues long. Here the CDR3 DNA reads TGTGCCATCAGTGAGTCTAAGAACACTGAAGCTTTCTTT. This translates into CAISESKNTEAFF.

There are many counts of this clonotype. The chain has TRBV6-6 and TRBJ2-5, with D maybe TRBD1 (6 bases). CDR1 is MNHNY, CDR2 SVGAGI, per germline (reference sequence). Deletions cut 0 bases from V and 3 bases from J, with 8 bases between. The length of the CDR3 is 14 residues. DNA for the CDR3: TGTGCCAGCAGTTACTCGAACAGGGAAGAGACCCAGTACTTC. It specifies CASSYSNREETQYF.

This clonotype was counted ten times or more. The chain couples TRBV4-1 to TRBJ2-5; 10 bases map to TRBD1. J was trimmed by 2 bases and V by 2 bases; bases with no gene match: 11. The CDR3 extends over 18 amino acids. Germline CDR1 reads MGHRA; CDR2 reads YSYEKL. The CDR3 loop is CASSQSIQPGQGQETQYF. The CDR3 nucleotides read TGCGCCAGCAGCCAATCTATACAACCGGGACAGGGGCAAGAGACCCAGTACTTC.

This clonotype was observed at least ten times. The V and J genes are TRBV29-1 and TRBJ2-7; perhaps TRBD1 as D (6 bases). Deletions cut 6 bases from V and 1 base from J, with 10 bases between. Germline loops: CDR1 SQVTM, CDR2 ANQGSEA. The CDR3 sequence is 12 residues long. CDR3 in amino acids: CSVSGTSYEQYF. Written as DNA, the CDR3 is TGCAGCGTCTCCGGGACATCCTACGAGCAGTACTTC.

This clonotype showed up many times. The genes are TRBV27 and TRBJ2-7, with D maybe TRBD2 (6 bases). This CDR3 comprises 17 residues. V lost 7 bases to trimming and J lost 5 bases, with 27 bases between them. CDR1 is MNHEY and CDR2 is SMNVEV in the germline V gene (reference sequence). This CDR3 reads CASNAGPSRGPGDEQYF. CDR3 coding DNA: TGTGCCAGCAACGCAGGTCCATCGCGGGGCCCTGGGGACGAGCAGTACTTC.

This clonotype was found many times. The CDR3 reads CASSLNPPGTDTQYF. The CDR3 coding sequence is TGTGCCAGCAGCTTAAACCCTCCTGGGACAGATACGCAGTATTTT. V usage is TRBV7-2 and J usage is TRBJ2-3; D unclear. This CDR3 has 15 residues. The V and J ends lost 2 bases and 3 bases respectively, with 12 bases between them. Germline V gene data show CDR1 as SGHTA and CDR2 as FQGNSA.

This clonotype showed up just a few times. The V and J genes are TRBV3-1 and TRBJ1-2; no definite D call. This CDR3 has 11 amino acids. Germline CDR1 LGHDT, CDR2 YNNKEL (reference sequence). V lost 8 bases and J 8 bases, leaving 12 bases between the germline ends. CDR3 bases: TGTGCCAGCGGCGATTTCGGCGGCTACACCTTC. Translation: CASGDFGGYTF.

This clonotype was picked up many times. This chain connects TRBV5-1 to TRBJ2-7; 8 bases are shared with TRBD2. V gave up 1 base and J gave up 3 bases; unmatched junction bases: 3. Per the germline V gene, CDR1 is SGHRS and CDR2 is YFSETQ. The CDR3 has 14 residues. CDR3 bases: TGCGCCAGCAGCTTGTATGGGACTAGCTACGAGCAGTACTTC. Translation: CASSLYGTSYEQYF. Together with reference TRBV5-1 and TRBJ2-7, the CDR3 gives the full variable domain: KAGVTQTPRYLIKTRGQQVTLSCSPISGHRSVSWYQQTPGQGLQFLFEYFSETQRNKGNFPGRFSGRQFSNSRSEMNVSTLELGDSALYLCASSLYGTSYEQYFGPGTRLTVT.

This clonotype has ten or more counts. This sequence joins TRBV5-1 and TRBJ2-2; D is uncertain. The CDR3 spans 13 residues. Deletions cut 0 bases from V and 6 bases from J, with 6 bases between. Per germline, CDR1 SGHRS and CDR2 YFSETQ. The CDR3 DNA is TGCGCCAGCAGCTTGGATGCGGCCGGGGAGCTGTTTTTT. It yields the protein CASSLDAAGELFF.

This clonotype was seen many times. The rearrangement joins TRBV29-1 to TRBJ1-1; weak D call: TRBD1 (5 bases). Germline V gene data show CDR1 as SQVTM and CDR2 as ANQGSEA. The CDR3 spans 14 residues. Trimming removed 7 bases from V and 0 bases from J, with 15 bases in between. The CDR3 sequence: CSATTIQVNTEAFF. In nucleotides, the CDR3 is TGCAGCGCCACGACTATACAGGTGAACACTGAAGCTTTCTTT.

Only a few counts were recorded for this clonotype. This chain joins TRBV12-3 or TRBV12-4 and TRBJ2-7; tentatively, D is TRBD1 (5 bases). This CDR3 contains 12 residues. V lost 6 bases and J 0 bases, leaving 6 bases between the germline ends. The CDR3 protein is CASSDSSYEQYF. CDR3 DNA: TGTGCCAGCAGCGACAGCTCCTACGAGCAGTACTTC.

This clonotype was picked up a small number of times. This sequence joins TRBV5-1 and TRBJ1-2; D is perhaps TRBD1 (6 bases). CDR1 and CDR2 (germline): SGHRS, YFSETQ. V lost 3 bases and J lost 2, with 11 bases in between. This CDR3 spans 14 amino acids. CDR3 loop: CASSYREANYGYTF. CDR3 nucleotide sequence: TGCGCCAGCAGCTACAGGGAGGCGAACTATGGCTACACCTTC. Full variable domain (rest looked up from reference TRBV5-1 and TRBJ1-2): KAGVTQTPRYLIKTRGQQVTLSCSPISGHRSVSWYQQTPGQGLQFLFEYFSETQRNKGNFPGRFSGRQFSNSRSEMNVSTLELGDSALYLCASSYREANYGYTFGSGTRLTVV.

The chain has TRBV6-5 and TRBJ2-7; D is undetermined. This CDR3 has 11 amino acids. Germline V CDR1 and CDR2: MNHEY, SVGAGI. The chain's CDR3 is CSTSSSYEQYF. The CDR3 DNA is TGTTCTACCTCCAGCTCCTACGAGCAGTACTTC.

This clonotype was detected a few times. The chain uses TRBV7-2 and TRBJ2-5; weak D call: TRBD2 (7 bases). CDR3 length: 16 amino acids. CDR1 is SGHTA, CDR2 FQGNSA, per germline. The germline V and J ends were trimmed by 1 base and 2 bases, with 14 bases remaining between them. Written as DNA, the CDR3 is TGTGCCAGCAGCTTAGGAGTTGCGGGGGCGCAAGAGACCCAGTACTTC. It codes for CASSLGVAGAQETQYF.

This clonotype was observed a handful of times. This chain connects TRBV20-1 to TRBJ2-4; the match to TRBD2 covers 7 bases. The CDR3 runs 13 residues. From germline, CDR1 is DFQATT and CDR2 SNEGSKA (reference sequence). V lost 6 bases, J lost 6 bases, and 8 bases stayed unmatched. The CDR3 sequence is CSAVMGGRNIQYF. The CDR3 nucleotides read TGCAGTGCCGTAATGGGAGGGCGAAACATTCAGTACTTC.

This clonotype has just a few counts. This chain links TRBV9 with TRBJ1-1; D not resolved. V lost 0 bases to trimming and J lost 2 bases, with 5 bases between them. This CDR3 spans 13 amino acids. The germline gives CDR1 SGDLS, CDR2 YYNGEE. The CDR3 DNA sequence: TGTGCCAGCAGCGTAGAGGGTAACACTGAAGCTTTCTTT. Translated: CASSVEGNTEAFF.

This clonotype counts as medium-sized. The CDR3 loop is CASSSGTGANEQFF. In DNA, the CDR3 is TGCGCCAGCAGCTCAGGTACAGGGGCAAATGAGCAGTTCTTC. The V and J genes are TRBV5-1 and TRBJ2-1, with TRBD1 matching 7 bases. Germline trimming cut 3 bases from V and 7 bases from J; bases unmatched to any gene: 7. CDR1 is SGHRS and CDR2 is YFSETQ in the germline V gene. This CDR3 spans 14 amino acids.

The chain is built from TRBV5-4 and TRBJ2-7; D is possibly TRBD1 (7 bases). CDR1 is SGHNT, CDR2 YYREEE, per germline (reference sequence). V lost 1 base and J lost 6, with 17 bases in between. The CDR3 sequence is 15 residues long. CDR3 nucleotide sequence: TGTGCCAGCAGCTTGAGGTCGCGACAGGGAGGCGAGCAGTACTTC. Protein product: CASSLRSRQGGEQYF.

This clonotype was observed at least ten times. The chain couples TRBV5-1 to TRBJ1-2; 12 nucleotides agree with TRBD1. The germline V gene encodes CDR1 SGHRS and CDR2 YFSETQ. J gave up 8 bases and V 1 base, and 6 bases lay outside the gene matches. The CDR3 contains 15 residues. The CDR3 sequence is CASSLPGTGGVGYTF. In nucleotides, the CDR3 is TGCGCCAGCAGCTTGCCCGGGACAGGGGGCGTCGGCTACACCTTC.